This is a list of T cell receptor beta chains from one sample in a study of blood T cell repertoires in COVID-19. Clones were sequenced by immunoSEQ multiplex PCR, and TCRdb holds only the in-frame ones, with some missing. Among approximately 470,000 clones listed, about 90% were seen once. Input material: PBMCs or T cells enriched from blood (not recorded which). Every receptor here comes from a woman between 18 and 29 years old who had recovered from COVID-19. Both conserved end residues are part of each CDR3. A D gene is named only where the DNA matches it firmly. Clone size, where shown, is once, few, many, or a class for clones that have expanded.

cdr3_nt: TGCGCCAGCAGCTTGGGGGGGCAAGGAAACACCATATATTTT; cdr3_aa: CASSLGGQGNTIYF; clone_size: -; v_call: TRBV5-1; j_call: TRBJ1-3; d_call: -
cdr3_nt: TGCGCCAGCAGTCCAGGGGATAGCAATCAGCCCCAGCATTTT; cdr3_aa: CASSPGDSNQPQHF; clone_size: -; v_call: TRBV10-2; j_call: TRBJ1-5; d_call: -
cdr3_nt: TGCGCCAGCAGCGTTGACGGCAGGGAACAAGCTTTCTTT; cdr3_aa: CASSVDGREQAFF; clone_size: -; v_call: TRBV5-1; j_call: TRBJ1-1; d_call: -
cdr3_nt: TGCGCCAGCAGCCAAGATCCAGTTTTATATAGCAATCAGCCCCAGCATTTT; cdr3_aa: CASSQDPVLYSNQPQHF; clone_size: -; v_call: TRBV4-1; j_call: TRBJ1-5; d_call: -
cdr3_nt: TGTGCCAGCAGCAAAGTGGCAGAAGAGACCCAGTACTTC; cdr3_aa: CASSKVAEETQYF; clone_size: -; v_call: TRBV21-1; j_call: TRBJ2-5; d_call: -
cdr3_nt: TGTGCCATCAGTGACGGGGGAGAGACCCAGTACTTC; cdr3_aa: CAISDGGETQYF; clone_size: -; v_call: TRBV10-3; j_call: TRBJ2-5; d_call: -
cdr3_nt: TGTGCCAGCAGCTTAGCGTCAGGGGACTACAATGAGCAGTTCTTC; cdr3_aa: CASSLASGDYNEQFF; clone_size: -; v_call: TRBV7-2; j_call: TRBJ2-1; d_call: -
cdr3_nt: TGTGCCAGCAGAGGAGGGCACGGACCCCAGCATTTT; cdr3_aa: CASRGGHGPQHF; clone_size: few; v_call: TRBV19; j_call: TRBJ1-5; d_call: -
cdr3_nt: TGCAGCGTTATTTCGGACAGGGACACCGGGGAGCTGTTTTTT; cdr3_aa: CSVISDRDTGELFF; clone_size: few; v_call: TRBV29-1; j_call: TRBJ2-2; d_call: TRBD1
cdr3_nt: TGTGCCAGCAGCTTAGGTGGAGCTAACTATGGCTACACCTTC; cdr3_aa: CASSLGGANYGYTF; clone_size: -; v_call: TRBV7-2; j_call: TRBJ1-2; d_call: -
cdr3_nt: TGTGCCAGCTCACCGCGGAGCGCTGGAAACACCATATATTTT; cdr3_aa: CASSPRSAGNTIYF; clone_size: few; v_call: TRBV18; j_call: TRBJ1-3; d_call: -
cdr3_nt: TGTGCCAGCAGTGGGGAGGGGAATCAGCCCCAGCATTTT; cdr3_aa: CASSGEGNQPQHF; clone_size: -; v_call: TRBV2; j_call: TRBJ1-5; d_call: -
cdr3_nt: TGTGCCAGCAGCTTGCGTACTAGCTCTGGAAACACCATATATTTT; cdr3_aa: CASSLRTSSGNTIYF; clone_size: -; v_call: TRBV7-9; j_call: TRBJ1-3; d_call: -
cdr3_nt: TGTGCCAGCAGCCGAGACAGGGTGGCAGATACGCAGTATTTT; cdr3_aa: CASSRDRVADTQYF; clone_size: -; v_call: TRBV7-9; j_call: TRBJ2-3; d_call: TRBD1
cdr3_nt: TGTGCCAGCAGCTTGGGGGGTGTAGGATTGGATGAGCTGTTTTTT; cdr3_aa: CASSLGGVGLDELFF; clone_size: -; v_call: TRBV11-2; j_call: TRBJ2-2; d_call: -
cdr3_nt: TGTGCCAGCGGGACAGGCTCCTACGAGCAGTACTTC; cdr3_aa: CASGTGSYEQYF; clone_size: -; v_call: TRBV28; j_call: TRBJ2-7; d_call: TRBD1
cdr3_nt: TGTGCCAGCAGCTCCGGGACTGGGGCCCAAGAGACCCAGTACTTC; cdr3_aa: CASSSGTGAQETQYF; clone_size: -; v_call: TRBV27; j_call: TRBJ2-5; d_call: -
cdr3_nt: TGCGCCAGCAGCCTCGGGAGCCCCTACGAGCAGTACTTC; cdr3_aa: CASSLGSPYEQYF; clone_size: once; v_call: TRBV4-1; j_call: TRBJ2-7; d_call: -
cdr3_nt: TGTGCCTGGAGTCCGCAGGGGGCTGGGCAGTACTTC; cdr3_aa: CAWSPQGAGQYF; clone_size: once; v_call: TRBV30; j_call: TRBJ2-7; d_call: TRBD1
cdr3_nt: TGTGCCAGCAGCGTGGGGACAGGGGGCGAGTTGGGCACTGAAGCTTTCTTT; cdr3_aa: CASSVGTGGELGTEAFF; clone_size: once; v_call: TRBV9; j_call: TRBJ1-1; d_call: TRBD1
cdr3_nt: TGTGCCAGCAGCAAAGACCTTCGACAGGGCAGGGCTGAAGCTTTCTTT; cdr3_aa: CASSKDLRQGRAEAFF; clone_size: few; v_call: TRBV21-1; j_call: TRBJ1-1; d_call: -
cdr3_nt: TGTGCCAGCAGTGAATATACAGGGATCAGGCTTCCTTCGGATTCACCCCTCCACTTT; cdr3_aa: CASSEYTGIRLPSDSPLHF; clone_size: -; v_call: TRBV6-1; j_call: TRBJ1-6; d_call: -
cdr3_nt: TGTGCCAGCCCGGACGGACATTTGAGCTCTGAGACCCAGTACTTC; cdr3_aa: CASPDGHLSSETQYF; clone_size: once; v_call: TRBV27; j_call: TRBJ2-5; d_call: -
cdr3_nt: TGTGCCAGCAGCTTAGGAGTATTCCAGGGTCTGTTTTTT; cdr3_aa: CASSLGVFQGLFF; clone_size: -; v_call: TRBV7-9; j_call: TRBJ1-4; d_call: -
cdr3_nt: TGTGCCAGCAGCTTGGATGGGACAGCAGGAAACACCATATATTTT; cdr3_aa: CASSLDGTAGNTIYF; clone_size: -; v_call: TRBV5-4; j_call: TRBJ1-3; d_call: TRBD1
cdr3_nt: TGTGCCAGCAGCAGACCAGGGTCCACTGAAGCTTTCTTT; cdr3_aa: CASSRPGSTEAFF; clone_size: -; v_call: TRBV2; j_call: TRBJ1-1; d_call: -
cdr3_nt: TGTGCCAGCAGCCCGGCCACAGGGGGCGAAGAGACCCAGTACTTC; cdr3_aa: CASSPATGGEETQYF; clone_size: -; v_call: TRBV11-2; j_call: TRBJ2-5; d_call: TRBD1
cdr3_nt: TGTGCCAGCAGCCTCTCTAGCTCCTACGAGCAGTACTTC; cdr3_aa: CASSLSSSYEQYF; clone_size: few; v_call: TRBV5-4; j_call: TRBJ2-7; d_call: -
cdr3_nt: TGTGCCAGCAGCACGTGGACAGGGCGAGAGCAGTTCTTC; cdr3_aa: CASSTWTGREQFF; clone_size: -; v_call: TRBV11-1; j_call: TRBJ2-1; d_call: TRBD1
cdr3_nt: TGTGCCAGCAGCTTACCGACCCCGGGTGGGGAGCAGTACTTC; cdr3_aa: CASSLPTPGGEQYF; clone_size: -; v_call: TRBV7-3; j_call: TRBJ2-7; d_call: -